Presented here are 30 T cell receptor beta chains from one specimen sequenced in a study of PD-1 blockade in classical Hodgkin lymphoma (dated by TCRdb to between 2020 and 2021). The library was built by means of the immunoSEQ multiplex PCR assay. This immuneACCESS table, as held by TCRdb, lists in-frame sequences with V and J called but not all clones. Of the missing ones, under half trace to an unresolved V gene in checked studies; the others have no known cause. This sample gives tens of thousands of clones in total; around 85% of them show up just once. The ten largest clones represent more than 2% of the sample. This specimen's time point label, per the study, means: cycle 4 day 1 (C4D1), after about 6 weeks of nivolumab. Relapse after autologous stem cell transplantation had occurred in all trial patients, and cohorts A, B and C were distinguished by prior brentuximab vedotin exposure. Using a Miltenyi CD4+ T cell isolation kit, CD4+ T cells were purified from thawed PBMCs through magnetic negative selection.

The material sequenced was CD4+ T cells from blood, taken before the fourth cycle of nivolumab. These receptors were taken from a human donor with classical Hodgkin lymphoma.

The chain uses TRBV7-2 and TRBJ1-2; a possible D gene is TRBD1 (6 bases). Germline CDR1 SGHTA, CDR2 FQGNSA. V was shortened by 7 bases and J by 8 bases, with 14 bases between the two germline ends. There are 12 residues in the CDR3. The CDR3 DNA follows: TGTGCCAGCAAGGGGGGGAACAGGGGCTACACCTTC. Translated: CASKGGNRGYTF.

This sequence joins TRBV9 and TRBJ1-1; D ambiguous. This CDR3 has 13 residues. CDR1 and CDR2 from the germline V gene are SGDLS and YYNGEE. Trimming removed 3 bases from V and 1 base from J, with 7 bases in between. The CDR3 protein is CASSAAWNTEAFF. The DNA for the CDR3 is TGTGCCAGCAGCGCAGCTTGGAACACTGAAGCTTTCTTT. The full variable domain, its missing parts supplied by reference TRBV9 and TRBJ1-1, is DSGVTQTPKHLITATGQRVTLRCSPRSGDLSVYWYQQSLDQGLQFLIQYYNGEERAKGNILERFSAQQFPDLHSELNLSSLELGDSALYFCASSAAWNTEAFFGQGTRLTVV.

The chain recombines TRBV29-1 with TRBJ2-2; D is uncertain. V lost 7 bases and J lost 7, with 10 bases in between. From germline, CDR1 is SQVTM and CDR2 ANQGSEA. This CDR3 spans 11 amino acids. CDR3 sequence reads: CSAQGLGELFF. CDR3 DNA: TGCAGCGCCCAAGGGCTCGGGGAGCTGTTTTTT.

V is TRBV25-1 and J is TRBJ2-5; no reliable D call. Germline CDR1 and CDR2: MGHDK and SYGVNS. This CDR3 has 12 residues. Trimming pared 5 bases from V and 5 bases from J, leaving 9 bases between. The CDR3 region has the DNA TGTGCCAGCAGTCGCCCAATGGAGACCCAGTACTTC. Translating gives CASSRPMETQYF.

In DNA, the CDR3 is TGTGCCAGTACCTCGAGGGTAAACACCATATATTTT. Amino acids: CASTSRVNTIYF. The chain employs TRBV19 and TRBJ1-3, with unresolved D. In germline, CDR1 is LNHDA, CDR2 SQIVND (reference sequence). This CDR3 spans 12 amino acids. The V end lost 7 bases, the J end lost 6 bases, and 10 bases lay between the germline ends.

The gene calls are TRBV28 and TRBJ2-1, with 9 bases lining up with TRBD2. The CDR3 is 16 residues long. Germline V CDR1 and CDR2: MDHEN, SYDVKM. V lost 6 bases, J lost 0 bases, and 6 bases stayed unmatched. The CDR3 here is CASSLSGSSSYNEQFF. The CDR3 coding sequence is TGTGCCAGCAGCCTTAGCGGGAGTAGCTCCTACAATGAGCAGTTCTTC.

This clone was recorded a few times. J is TRBJ1-1 and V is TRBV28; TRBD1 matches at 7 bases. The CDR3 consists of 16 residues. Trimming took 6 bases from V and 0 from J; bases not matched to a gene: 10. CDR1 and CDR2 from the germline V gene are MDHEN and SYDVKM. The CDR3 loop is CASRDREANLNTEAFF. In DNA, the CDR3 is TGTGCCAGCAGAGACAGGGAGGCGAATTTGAACACTGAAGCTTTCTTT.

CDR3 region: CAWGNTGELFF. CDR3 DNA: TGTGCCTGGGGGAACACCGGGGAGCTGTTTTTT. The chain couples TRBV30 to TRBJ2-2; D remains ambiguous. V shed 5 bases and J shed 1 base, with 2 bases lying between them. The CDR3 is 11 residues long. From germline, CDR1 is GTSNPN and CDR2 SVGIG (reference sequence).

This clone has more than one count but fewer than ten. The genes are TRBV19 and TRBJ1-1; D not resolved. V was trimmed by 5 bases and J by 5 bases, leaving 6 bases between them. This CDR3 spans 11 amino acids. Germline assignment: CDR1 LNHDA and CDR2 SQIVND (reference sequence). CDR3 protein: CASSWITEAFF. In nucleotides, the CDR3 is TGTGCCAGTAGTTGGATTACTGAAGCTTTCTTT.

The rearrangement uses TRBV6-5 and TRBJ2-5; the D is unclear. This CDR3 has 12 residues. The germline V gene encodes CDR1 MNHEY and CDR2 SVGAGI. V gave up 9 bases and J gave up 7 bases, with 15 bases separating them. The CDR3 DNA follows: TGTGCCAGTGACGACCTGGCCGGGACCCAGTACTTC. Translation: CASDDLAGTQYF.

V is TRBV11-2 and J is TRBJ2-7, with D possibly TRBD2 on 6 matching bases. The CDR3 is 12 amino acids. The germline V gene encodes CDR1 SGHAT and CDR2 FQNNGV. Trimming cost V 5 bases and J 3 bases, with 8 bases left between them. DNA for the CDR3: TGTGCCAGCAGCGCGGGGTTCTACGAGCAGTACTTC. This translates into CASSAGFYEQYF.

This clone has more than one count but fewer than ten. The chain joins TRBV29-1 to TRBJ1-5, with D perhaps TRBD1 (5 bases). The CDR3 is made up of 14 amino acids. Per germline, CDR1 SQVTM and CDR2 ANQGSEA. The germline V and J ends were trimmed by 4 bases and 7 bases, with 17 bases remaining between them. CDR3 residues: CSVGGDSYGQPQHF. The CDR3 DNA is TGCAGCGTTGGGGGTGACAGCTACGGCCAGCCCCAGCATTTT.

The genes are TRBV19 and TRBJ1-3; a possible D gene is TRBD1 (6 bases). CDR1 is LNHDA and CDR2 is SQIVND in the germline V gene (reference sequence). This CDR3 is 15 amino acids long. Trimming stripped 5 bases from V and 2 bases from J, with 13 bases between. DNA for the CDR3: TGTGCCAGTAGTTCTACGGACAGTGCTGGAAACACCATATATTTT. Protein sequence: CASSSTDSAGNTIYF.

The rearrangement links TRBV29-1 to TRBJ1-2; the match to TRBD1 covers 8 bases. The V gene end was trimmed by 4 bases and the J gene end by 2 bases; junction bases not matched to a gene: 3. CDR1 and CDR2 (germline): SQVTM, ANQGSEA. The CDR3 consists of 13 residues. CDR3 region: CSVGGTGNYGYTF. The CDR3 region has the DNA TGCAGCGTTGGGGGGACAGGAAACTATGGCTACACCTTC.

The chain is built from TRBV29-1 and TRBJ1-1; the D is unclear. The CDR3 sequence is 17 residues long. Germline lookup yields CDR1 SQVTM and CDR2 ANQGSEA. V lost 2 bases to trimming and J lost 6 bases, with 25 bases between them. CDR3 in DNA: TGCAGCGTTGAAAGGTCCCAGGAGGACGGATTGGGCGCTGAAGCTTTCTTT. Amino acids: CSVERSQEDGLGAEAFF.

The chain has TRBV7-2 and TRBJ1-5; D remains ambiguous. V lost 3 bases and J 2 bases, leaving 8 bases between the germline ends. The CDR3 has 14 residues. From germline, CDR1 is SGHTA and CDR2 FQGNSA. CDR3 sequence (DNA): TGTGCCAGCAGCTTGAGCGGGGGCAATCAGCCCCAGCATTTT. As protein: CASSLSGGNQPQHF.

The V gene is TRBV5-1, the J gene TRBJ1-2; D is perhaps TRBD1 (5 bases). The CDR3 runs to 14 residues. Trimming stripped 4 bases from V and 4 bases from J, with 14 bases between. Germline loops: CDR1 SGHRS, CDR2 YFSETQ. The CDR3 sequence is CASSREGTGYGYTF. The DNA for the CDR3 is TGCGCCAGCAGCCGAGAAGGGACGGGCTATGGCTACACCTTC.

V usage is TRBV5-1 and J usage is TRBJ1-1; unclear D gene. The ends were cut back, 2 bases at V and 0 bases at J, with 14 bases in the middle. The CDR3 sequence is 16 residues long. The germline CDR1 and CDR2 sequences are SGHRS and YFSETQ. In DNA form, the CDR3 reads TGCGCCAGCAGCTTCTCCGGGAGGGTCATGAACACTGAAGCTTTCTTT. Translating it yields CASSFSGRVMNTEAFF.

This chain links TRBV5-1 with TRBJ2-2; the D call may be TRBD1 or TRBD2 (5 bases each). The CDR3 is 14 amino acids. Germline CDR1 is SGHRS and CDR2 is YFSETQ. V lost 9 bases, J lost 7 bases, and 19 bases lay in between. The DNA of the CDR3 is TGCGCCACCGCGCCCGGGACCGCGAGCGGGGAGCTGTTTTTT. Its protein is CATAPGTASGELFF.

The genes are TRBV5-1 and TRBJ2-3; 12 positions agree with TRBD2. The length of the CDR3 is 16 residues. In germline, CDR1 is SGHRS, CDR2 YFSETQ. V trimming: 0 bases; J trimming: 3 bases; junction bases outside the gene matches: 2. CDR3 in amino acids: CASSLAGLAGTDTQYF. CDR3 DNA sequence: TGCGCCAGCAGCTTGGCAGGACTAGCGGGGACAGATACGCAGTATTTT. Supplemented by reference TRBV5-1 and TRBJ2-3, the full variable domain reads KAGVTQTPRYLIKTRGQQVTLSCSPISGHRSVSWYQQTPGQGLQFLFEYFSETQRNKGNFPGRFSGRQFSNSRSEMNVSTLELGDSALYLCASSLAGLAGTDTQYFGPGTRLTVL.

This clone was seen just once. CDR3 in DNA: TGTGCCAGCAGGATAGCGGGAGTATGGGAGACCCAGTACTTC. The encoded protein is CASRIAGVWETQYF. This sequence joins TRBV7-2 and TRBJ2-5; TRBD2 agrees at 9 bases. Germline V CDR1 and CDR2: SGHTA, FQGNSA. The CDR3 is made up of 14 amino acids. Trimming removed 6 bases from V and 5 bases from J; junction bases left unmatched: 7.

The V call is TRBV6-1, the J call TRBJ2-1; D not resolved. Germline-derived CDR1 and CDR2 are MNHNS and SASEGT. V gave up 0 bases and J gave up 3 bases, with 6 bases separating them. CDR3 length: 14 amino acids. The CDR3 DNA reads as TGTGCCAGCAGTGAAGCATTAATCTACAATGAGCAGTTCTTC. Translated, it gives CASSEALIYNEQFF.

This rearrangement joins TRBV28 to TRBJ2-2; D might be TRBD2 (6 bases). Trimming removed 6 bases from V and 2 bases from J, with 13 bases in between. Looked up from germline, CDR1 is MDHEN and CDR2 is SYDVKM. The CDR3 runs 15 residues. This CDR3 is CASSPGARNTGELFF. The CDR3 region has the DNA TGTGCCAGCAGCCCGGGAGCCCGAAACACCGGGGAGCTGTTTTTT. The variable domain in full, with the rest retrieved from reference TRBV28 and TRBJ2-2, is DVKVTQSSRYLVKRTGEKVFLECVQDMDHENMFWYRQDPGLGLRLIYFSYDVKMKEKGDIPEGYSVSREKKERFSLILESASTNQTSMYLCASSPGARNTGELFFGEGSRLTVL.

The rearrangement links TRBV15 to TRBJ2-7, with 9 bases lining up with TRBD1. V lost 2 bases, J lost 0 bases, and 8 bases stayed unmatched. The CDR3 is 17 residues long. CDR1 LNHNV and CDR2 YYDKDF come from the germline V gene (reference sequence). The CDR3 reads CATSRTAGTGISYEQYF. The DNA of the CDR3 is TGTGCCACCAGCAGAACAGCCGGGACAGGGATCTCCTACGAGCAGTACTTC. The full variable domain, with the rest looked up from reference TRBV15 and TRBJ2-7, is DAMVIQNPRYQVTQFGKPVTLSCSQTLNHNVMYWYQQKSSQAPKLLFHYYDKDFNNEADTPDNFQSRRPNTSFCFLDIRSPGLGDTAMYLCATSRTAGTGISYEQYFGPGTRLTVT.

V is TRBV7-9 and J is TRBJ2-3, with D maybe TRBD2 (7 bases). Per the germline V gene, CDR1 is SEHNR and CDR2 is FQNEAQ (reference sequence). Between the trimmed V and J ends, which lost 5 bases and 4 bases, there was a span of 25 bases. The CDR3 extends over 18 amino acids. In DNA form, the CDR3 reads TGTGCCAGCAGCCCCCGGGGGCCTGGGCGGGAGATACCAGATACGCAGTATTTT. Encoded protein: CASSPRGPGREIPDTQYF. Complete variable domain (other parts from reference TRBV7-9 and TRBJ2-3): DTGVSQNPRHKITKRGQNVTFRCDPISEHNRLYWYRQTLGQGPEFLTYFQNEAQLEKSRLLSDRFSAERPKGSFSTLEIQRTEQGDSAMYLCASSPRGPGREIPDTQYFGPGTRLTVL.

The CDR3 loop is CASSEFGDFNQPQHF. The DNA of the CDR3 is TGTGCCAGCAGTGAATTCGGAGATTTCAATCAGCCCCAGCATTTT. The chain is built from TRBV2 and TRBJ1-5; no clear D. This CDR3 has 15 residues. Trimming pared 2 bases from V and 3 bases from J, leaving 11 bases between. CDR1 SNHLY and CDR2 FYNNEI come from the germline V gene. The complete variable domain, with remaining parts taken from reference TRBV2 and TRBJ1-5, reads EPEVTQTPSHQVTQMGQEVILRCVPISNHLYFYWYRQILGQKVEFLVSFYNNEISEKSEIFDDQFSVERPDGSNFTLKIRSTKLEDSAMYFCASSEFGDFNQPQHFGDGTRLSIL.

The rearrangement joins TRBV19 to TRBJ2-7, with D perhaps TRBD2 (5 bases). The CDR3 has 13 amino acids. Trimming pared 4 bases from V and 1 base from J, leaving 8 bases between. The germline gives CDR1 LNHDA, CDR2 SQIVND (reference sequence). CDR3 sequence (DNA): TGTGCCAGTAGTAACACTAGATCCTACGAGCAGTACTTC. Translating it yields CASSNTRSYEQYF.

This clone has just a few counts. The J gene is TRBJ1-3, the V gene TRBV30, with TRBD1 identical over 8 bases. The CDR3 spans 14 residues. CDR1 and CDR2 from the germline V gene are GTSNPN and SVGIG (reference sequence). The J segment lost 4 bases and the V segment lost 3 bases, leaving 5 bases of the junction unmatched. CDR3 sequence (DNA): TGTGCCTGGAGCAAGGACAGGGTAGGAAACACCATATATTTT. This gives the protein CAWSKDRVGNTIYF.

This sequence joins TRBV4-2 and TRBJ2-7; TRBD1 aligns across 7 bases. CDR1 is LGHNA and CDR2 is YNFKEQ in the germline V gene. The CDR3 loop spans 12 amino acids. V lost 8 bases, J lost 7 bases, and 8 bases stayed unmatched. Written as DNA, the CDR3 is TGTGCCAGCGAAGGGGCAGGGGGAGAGCAGTACTTC. Translated, it gives CASEGAGGEQYF.

The genes are TRBV5-1 and TRBJ1-2, with D perhaps matching TRBD1 (6 bases). V was clipped by 4 bases and J by 4 bases, with 14 bases between them. Germline V gene lookup returns CDR1 SGHRS and CDR2 YFSETQ. This CDR3 has 14 amino acids. In DNA form, the CDR3 reads TGCGCCAGCAGCCCGGAGACAGGCATCTATGGCTACACCTTC. Protein product: CASSPETGIYGYTF.